Listed below are T cell receptor beta chains from one sample, sequenced in a study of T cell changes during pregnancy in multiple sclerosis. Clones were read by immunoSEQ multiplex PCR, and TCRdb kept only the in-frame ones, dropping some. The sample holds 88,000 or so clones, roughly 94% seen once. Specimen: peripheral blood, collected before pregnancy. These receptors all come from a female donor with multiple sclerosis, enrolled in a pregnancy study. CDR3s include the opening cysteine and the closing phenylalanine or tryptophan. D genes are given only for firm matches. The size entry is marked missing in some rows and otherwise reads once, few, many or a size class.

abundance: NA
d_gene: TRBD1
v_gene: TRBV6-1
j_gene: TRBJ1-2
CDR3nt: TGTGCCAGCAGTGGAAACAGGGGGCAACGTGGTGGCTACACCTTC
CDR3aa: CASSGNRGQRGGYTF

abundance: few
d_gene: TRBD1
v_gene: TRBV2
j_gene: TRBJ1-5
CDR3nt: TGTGCCAGCAGGGTTAACAGGGGGCGTCAGCCCCAGCATTTT
CDR3aa: CASRVNRGRQPQHF

abundance: NA
d_gene: NA
v_gene: TRBV29-1
j_gene: TRBJ2-7
CDR3nt: TGCAGCGTTGTACTTAGCGGAACCTACGAGCAGTACTTC
CDR3aa: CSVVLSGTYEQYF

abundance: NA
d_gene: TRBD2
v_gene: TRBV13
j_gene: TRBJ2-1
CDR3nt: TGTGCCAGCAGCTTGATAGCGGGGTCTTACATTGAGCAGTTCTTC
CDR3aa: CASSLIAGSYIEQFF

abundance: once
d_gene: TRBD1
v_gene: TRBV10-1
j_gene: TRBJ2-3
CDR3nt: TGCGCCAGCAGTGCCGGGACAGGGTACACAGATACGCAGTATTTT
CDR3aa: CASSAGTGYTDTQYF

abundance: NA
d_gene: NA
v_gene: TRBV10-1
j_gene: TRBJ1-1
CDR3nt: TGCGCCAGCAGTGTGTTGGTTTGTCGGGGGGGCGCTAGGACTGAAGCTTTCTTT
CDR3aa: CASSVLVCRGGARTEAFF

abundance: NA
d_gene: TRBD1
v_gene: TRBV10-3
j_gene: TRBJ1-5
CDR3nt: TGTGCCATCAGGTCGGGGGACAGGGGGCAGCCCCAGCATTTT
CDR3aa: CAIRSGDRGQPQHF

abundance: NA
d_gene: NA
v_gene: TRBV10-1
j_gene: TRBJ2-7
CDR3nt: TGCGCCAGCAGTGAAGGGGCTAATCGGGGACTCTACGAGCAGTACTTC
CDR3aa: CASSEGANRGLYEQYF

abundance: few
d_gene: TRBD1
v_gene: TRBV6-1
j_gene: TRBJ1-3
CDR3nt: TGTGCCAGCAGTGGTTACCGGACAGGGTCTGGAAACACCATATATTTT
CDR3aa: CASSGYRTGSGNTIYF

abundance: few
d_gene: TRBD1
v_gene: TRBV6-5
j_gene: TRBJ2-2
CDR3nt: TGTGCCAGCAGAGAGGACAGGAGGAACACCGGGGAGCTGTTTTTT
CDR3aa: CASREDRRNTGELFF

abundance: NA
d_gene: TRBD1
v_gene: TRBV7-9
j_gene: TRBJ2-1
CDR3nt: TGTGCCAGTAATCCGGGACAGGGGTACAATGAGCAGTTCTTC
CDR3aa: CASNPGQGYNEQFF

abundance: few
d_gene: TRBD2
v_gene: TRBV14
j_gene: TRBJ2-1
CDR3nt: TGTGCCAGCAGCCACGGGGGGAGGCTGTTCTTC
CDR3aa: CASSHGGRLFF

abundance: once
d_gene: NA
v_gene: TRBV6-6
j_gene: TRBJ1-2
CDR3nt: TGTGCCAGCAGTTACTCGGAGGGGACGTATGGCTACACCTTC
CDR3aa: CASSYSEGTYGYTF

abundance: NA
d_gene: NA
v_gene: TRBV6-5
j_gene: TRBJ2-2
CDR3nt: TGTGCCAGCAGTTACTCGAGGTTCGGGGAGCTGTTTTTT
CDR3aa: CASSYSRFGELFF

abundance: NA
d_gene: NA
v_gene: TRBV7-3
j_gene: TRBJ2-5
CDR3nt: TGTGCCAGCTCACCGAGGGTGGGAGAGACCCAGTACTTC
CDR3aa: CASSPRVGETQYF

abundance: NA
d_gene: NA
v_gene: TRBV10-3
j_gene: TRBJ1-1
CDR3nt: TGTGCCATCAGTGTGTTACTAGGAGAGGGTCTGGAGTTCTTT
CDR3aa: CAISVLLGEGLEFF

abundance: NA
d_gene: TRBD2
v_gene: TRBV6-1
j_gene: TRBJ2-5
CDR3nt: TGTGCCAGCAGAACTGGACTAGCCCCTTACTTC
CDR3aa: CASRTGLAPYF

abundance: NA
d_gene: NA
v_gene: TRBV2
j_gene: TRBJ1-2
CDR3nt: TGTGCCAACAAAGGGGGGGGCGCGAGGATCCACTATGGCTACACCTTC
CDR3aa: CANKGGGARIHYGYTF

abundance: NA
d_gene: TRBD2
v_gene: TRBV30
j_gene: TRBJ2-1
CDR3nt: TGTGCCGGGCTAGTTGCCCCGGGGGGTGACAATGAGCAGTTCTTC
CDR3aa: CAGLVAPGGDNEQFF

abundance: NA
d_gene: NA
v_gene: TRBV6-5
j_gene: TRBJ2-1
CDR3nt: TGTGCCAGCAGTTACGGAGAGACAGTGGATGAGCAGTTCTTC
CDR3aa: CASSYGETVDEQFF

abundance: NA
d_gene: TRBD2
v_gene: TRBV28
j_gene: TRBJ2-7
CDR3nt: TGTGCCAGTAGCGGGGGGTACGAGCAGTACTTC
CDR3aa: CASSGGYEQYF

abundance: NA
d_gene: TRBD1
v_gene: TRBV14
j_gene: TRBJ1-1
CDR3nt: TGTGCCAGCAGCCTTACAGGGGGCACTGAAGCTTTCTTT
CDR3aa: CASSLTGGTEAFF

abundance: NA
d_gene: TRBD2
v_gene: TRBV30
j_gene: TRBJ2-1
CDR3nt: TGTGCCTGGAGGTGGCGGGGGGGCTCCAATGAGCAGTTCTTC
CDR3aa: CAWRWRGGSNEQFF

abundance: once
d_gene: NA
v_gene: TRBV6-1
j_gene: TRBJ1-1
CDR3nt: TGTGCCAGCAGTGAACTCAACACTGAAGCTTTCTTT
CDR3aa: CASSELNTEAFF

abundance: NA
d_gene: TRBD1
v_gene: TRBV7-3
j_gene: TRBJ1-1
CDR3nt: TGTGCCAGCAACCTAGGGGGCGCGGGGAACACTGAAGCTTTCTTT
CDR3aa: CASNLGGAGNTEAFF

abundance: NA
d_gene: NA
v_gene: TRBV7-7
j_gene: TRBJ2-3
CDR3nt: TGTGCTAGCAGCTTATCGGTCCACACAGATACGCAGTATTTT
CDR3aa: CASSLSVHTDTQYF

abundance: NA
d_gene: TRBD1
v_gene: TRBV4-1
j_gene: TRBJ2-7
CDR3nt: TGCGCCAGCAGCCCCTCGCACTCAGGACAGGGGTACGAGCAGTACTTC
CDR3aa: CASSPSHSGQGYEQYF